This T cell receptor (beta chain) was sequenced in a study of radiation and T cells in renal cell carcinoma. Concerning this clone itself: The antigen is not known.

Profiled with immunoSEQ multiplex PCR; TCRdb holds only in-frame clones, not every one. The repertoire holds roughly 58,000 clones, with roughly 80% as singletons. Findings and caveats of the study: In blood, top tumor clones expanded by 2 weeks, shrinking by 4.

Time point noted: blood 4 weeks post-SBRT, at nephrectomy. As to treatment: 15 Gy SBRT to primary tumor, nephrectomy 4 weeks later. Nephrectomy followed 15 Gy stereotactic body radiation by 4 weeks. After SBRT, blood was collected at 2 and 4 weeks, plus baseline. The tumor was a clear cell renal cell carcinoma. In germline, CDR1 is SGHTS, CDR2 YDEGEE. This CDR3 contains 13 residues. V lost 2 bases and J lost 6, with 9 bases in between. Specimen: blood, collected from a patient whose treatment included radiotherapy and nephrectomy. The rearrangement joins TRBV5-8 to TRBJ1-5; D is undetermined. The origin of this receptor is a man aged 55-75 years with renal cell carcinoma. The CDR3 DNA reads TGTGCCAGCAGCTTTCTAGTAAGTCAGCCCCAGCATTTT. Encoded protein: CASSFLVSQPQHF.